This T cell receptor beta chain is from a study of blood T cell repertoires in COVID-19. As for the study in general: Sites in the United States, Italy and Spain provided acute and convalescent COVID-19 samples. T cells, B-cell-depleted T cells, or PBMCs provided the cDNA or gDNA that served as material.

In the authors' workflow: Researchers report that nucleated cell counts were estimated from reference gene primer amplification. This table comes from immunoSEQ multiplex PCR, and its TCRdb copy is limited to in-frame clones, with some not included. The DNA was the basis for D and trimming; V, J and clone size are from that table. The data show approximately 260,000 clones, approximately 86% seen once. Germline V lookup: CDR1 MNHNS, CDR2 SASEGT. This CDR3 comprises 16 residues. With V trimmed by 4 bases and J by 4 bases, 7 bases remained unmatched. This clone was observed a handful of times. Sequencing input: peripheral blood. This receptor was taken from a young man with active or convalescent COVID-19. V gene TRBV6-1 combines with J gene TRBJ1-5; 10 bases are shared with TRBD1. The CDR3 here is CASSVMTGGGNQPQHF. CDR3 DNA: TGTGCCAGCAGTGTGATGACAGGGGGCGGGAATCAGCCCCAGCATTTT.